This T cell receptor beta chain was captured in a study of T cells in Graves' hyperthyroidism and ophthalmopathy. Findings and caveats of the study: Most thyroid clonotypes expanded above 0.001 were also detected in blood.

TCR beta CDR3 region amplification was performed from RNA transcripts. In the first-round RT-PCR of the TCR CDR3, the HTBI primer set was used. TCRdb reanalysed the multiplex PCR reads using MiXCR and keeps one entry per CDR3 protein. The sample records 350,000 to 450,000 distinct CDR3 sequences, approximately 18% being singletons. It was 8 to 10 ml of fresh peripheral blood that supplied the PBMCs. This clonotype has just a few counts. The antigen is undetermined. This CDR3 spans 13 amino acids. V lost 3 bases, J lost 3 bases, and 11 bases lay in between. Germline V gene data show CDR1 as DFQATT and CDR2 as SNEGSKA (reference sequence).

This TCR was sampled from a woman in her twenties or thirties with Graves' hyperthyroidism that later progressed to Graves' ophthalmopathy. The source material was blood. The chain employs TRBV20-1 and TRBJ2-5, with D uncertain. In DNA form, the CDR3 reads TGCAGTGCTAGTAGAAGGTCTGAAGAGACCCAGTACTTC. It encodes CSASRRSEETQYF.